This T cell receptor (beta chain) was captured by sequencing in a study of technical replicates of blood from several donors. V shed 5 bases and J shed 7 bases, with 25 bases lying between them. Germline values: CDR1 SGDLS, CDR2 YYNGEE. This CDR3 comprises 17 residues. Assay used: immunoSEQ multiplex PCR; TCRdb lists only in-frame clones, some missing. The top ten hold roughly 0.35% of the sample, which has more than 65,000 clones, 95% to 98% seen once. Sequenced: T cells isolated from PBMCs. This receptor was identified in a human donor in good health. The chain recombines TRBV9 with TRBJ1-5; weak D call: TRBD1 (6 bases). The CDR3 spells CASRTQLNRVKKQPQHF. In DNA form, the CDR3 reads TGTGCCAGCAGGACTCAATTAAACAGGGTGAAGAAACAGCCCCAGCATTTT.